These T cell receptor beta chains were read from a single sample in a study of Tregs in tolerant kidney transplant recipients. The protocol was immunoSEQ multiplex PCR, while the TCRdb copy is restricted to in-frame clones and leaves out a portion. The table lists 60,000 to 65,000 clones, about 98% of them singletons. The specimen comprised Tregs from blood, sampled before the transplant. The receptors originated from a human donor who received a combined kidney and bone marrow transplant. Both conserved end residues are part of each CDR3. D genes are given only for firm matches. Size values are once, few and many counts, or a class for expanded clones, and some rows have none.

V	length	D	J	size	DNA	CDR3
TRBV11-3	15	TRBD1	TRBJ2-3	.	TGTGCCAGCAGTCCGGGACAGGGGCCCACAGATACGCAGTATTTT	CASSPGQGPTDTQYF
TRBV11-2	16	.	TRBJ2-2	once	TGTGCCAGCAGCCCGACAGGACGAACGAACACCGGGGAGCTGTTTTTT	CASSPTGRTNTGELFF
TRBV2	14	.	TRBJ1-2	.	TGTGCCAGCAGTGAAGTAGGCAGGGTCTATGGCTACACCTTC	CASSEVGRVYGYTF
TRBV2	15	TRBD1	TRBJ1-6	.	TGTGCCAGCACCGGAGACAGGGTATATAATTCACCCCTCCACTTT	CASTGDRVYNSPLHF
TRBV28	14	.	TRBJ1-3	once	TGTGCCAGCACCCAACGGGGGGCCGGGCCCACCATATATTTT	CASTQRGAGPTIYF
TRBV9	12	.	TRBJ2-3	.	TGTGCCAGCACCTCTAGCACAGATACGCAGTATTTT	CASTSSTDTQYF
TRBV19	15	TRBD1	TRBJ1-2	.	TGTGCCAGTAGTATCCGGGACAGGGACTACTATGGCTACACCTTC	CASSIRDRDYYGYTF
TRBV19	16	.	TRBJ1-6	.	TGTGCCAGTACCTCCCTAGGGAGCTCCTATAATTCACCCCTCCACTTT	CASTSLGSSYNSPLHF
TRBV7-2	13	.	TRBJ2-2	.	TGTGCCAGCAGCTTATCAGGCCCCCGGGAGCTGTTTTTT	CASSLSGPRELFF
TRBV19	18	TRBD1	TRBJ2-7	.	TGTGCCAGTCCCGGGACAGGGGGCGCGCGAACCGTCTCCTACGAGCAGTACTTC	CASPGTGGARTVSYEQYF
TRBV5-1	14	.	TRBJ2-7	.	TGCGCCAGCAGCTTGGACGGGGGTTCCTACGAGCAGTACTTC	CASSLDGGSYEQYF
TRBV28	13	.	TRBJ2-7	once	TGTGCCAGCAGACCTCCCCCTCAGTACGAGCAGTACTTC	CASRPPPQYEQYF
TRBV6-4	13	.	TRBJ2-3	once	TGTGCCAGCAGTAGGACAGCCACAGATACGCAGTATTTT	CASSRTATDTQYF
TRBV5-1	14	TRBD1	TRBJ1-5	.	TGCGCCAGCAGCCGGGACAGCCGGAATCAGCCCCAGCATTTT	CASSRDSRNQPQHF
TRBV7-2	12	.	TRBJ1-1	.	TGTGCCAGCAGCTTAGTCAGGACTGAAGCTTTCTTT	CASSLVRTEAFF
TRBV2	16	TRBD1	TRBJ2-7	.	TGTGCCAGCGGCTCGGACCCCGGGACAGGGACGCACGAGCAGTACTTC	CASGSDPGTGTHEQYF
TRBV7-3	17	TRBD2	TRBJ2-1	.	TGTGCCAGCAGCAGACTAGCGGGAGACCCCTCCTACAATGAGCAGTTCTTC	CASSRLAGDPSYNEQFF
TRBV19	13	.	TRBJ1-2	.	TGTGCCAGTAGTGAGCTCTCCAACTATGGCTACACCTTC	CASSELSNYGYTF
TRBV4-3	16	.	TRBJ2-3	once	TGCGCCAGCAGCCTTCGTCCGGCCTTCAGGACAGATACGCAGTATTTT	CASSLRPAFRTDTQYF
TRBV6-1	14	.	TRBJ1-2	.	TGTGCCAGCATCCGGTCGACAGGATTATATGGCTACACCTTC	CASIRSTGLYGYTF
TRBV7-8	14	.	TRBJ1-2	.	TGTGCCAGCAGCCTATCCCGGTTCCACTATGGCTACACCTTC	CASSLSRFHYGYTF
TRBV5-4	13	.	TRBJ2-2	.	TGTGCCAGCAGCTCACAGGGATCCGGGGAGCTGTTTTTT	CASSSQGSGELFF
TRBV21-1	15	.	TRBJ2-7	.	TGTGCCAGCAGTAGAATGGGGGACTATTCCTACGAGCAGTACTTC	CASSRMGDYSYEQYF
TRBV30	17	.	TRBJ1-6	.	TGTGCCTGGAGTGTGTGGGGCGTACGCTCCTATAATTCACCCCTCCACTTT	CAWSVWGVRSYNSPLHF
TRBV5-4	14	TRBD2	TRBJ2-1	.	TGTGCCAGCAGCAAGGGACTAGCGGGGCTTGAGCAGTTCTTC	CASSKGLAGLEQFF
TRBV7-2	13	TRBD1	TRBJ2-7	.	TGTGCCAGCAGCCGGGACAGGGGACGCGAGCAGTACTTC	CASSRDRGREQYF
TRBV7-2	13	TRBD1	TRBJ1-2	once	TGTGCCAGCAGAATCGGACAGGGGTCTGGCTACACCTTC	CASRIGQGSGYTF
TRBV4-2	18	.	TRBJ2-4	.	TGTGCCAGCAGCCAATACCAAAGCGGGCCAGCGGTTGAAAACATTCAGTACTTC	CASSQYQSGPAVENIQYF
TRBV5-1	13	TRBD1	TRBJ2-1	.	TGCGCCAGCAGCTTGGCCGGGACAGGTGAGCAGTTCTTC	CASSLAGTGEQFF
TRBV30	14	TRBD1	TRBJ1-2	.	TGTGCCTGGCTCAGACAGGGGCAAATCTATGGCTACACCTTC	CAWLRQGQIYGYTF
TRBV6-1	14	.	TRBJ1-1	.	TGTGCCAGCAGTGAAAGCCAGGGTTACACTGAAGCTTTCTTT	CASSESQGYTEAFF
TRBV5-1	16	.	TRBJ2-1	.	TGCGCCAGCAGCGTTTACAGGGCGGTAGAGGTCAATGAGCAGTTCTTC	CASSVYRAVEVNEQFF
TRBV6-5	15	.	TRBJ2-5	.	TGTGCCAGCAGTCGAACCTGGGGCCCTTGGGAGACCCAGTACTTC	CASSRTWGPWETQYF
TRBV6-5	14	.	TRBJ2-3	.	TGTGCCAGCAGGAAGCTCAGGGAAGGAGATACGCAGTATTTT	CASRKLREGDTQYF
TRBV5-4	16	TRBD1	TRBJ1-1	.	TGTGCCAGCAGCGGGGAAGACAGGGGGCAGAACACTGAAGCTTTCTTT	CASSGEDRGQNTEAFF
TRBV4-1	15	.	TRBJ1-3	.	TGCGCCAGCAGCCAAGATCCAGGGACTGGAAACACCATATATTTT	CASSQDPGTGNTIYF
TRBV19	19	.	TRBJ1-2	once	TGTGCCAGTAGTGTCCGAGTATATCCTAAGGGGATGCAAAAGAATGGCTACACCTTC	CASSVRVYPKGMQKNGYTF
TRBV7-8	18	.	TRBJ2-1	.	TGTGCCAGCAGCTTAGGTCTCGACGGGAGAAGCTCCTACAATGAGCAGTTCTTC	CASSLGLDGRSSYNEQFF
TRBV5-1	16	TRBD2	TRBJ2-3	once	TGCGCCAGCAGCGTTGGACTAGCGGGGGGTGCAGATACGCAGTATTTT	CASSVGLAGGADTQYF
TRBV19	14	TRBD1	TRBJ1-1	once	TGTGCCAGTAGCAGGGACAGGGTGGTAACTGAAGCTTTCTTT	CASSRDRVVTEAFF
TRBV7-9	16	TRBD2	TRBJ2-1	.	TGTGCCAGCAGCCCGGGAGGAGGTCGCTCCTACAATGAGCAGTTCTTC	CASSPGGGRSYNEQFF